These 12 T cell receptor beta chains were sequenced from one sample in a study of response to subunit inactivated influenza vaccine. TCRdb ran MiXCR on the RT-PCR reads and lists one entry per CDR3 protein. The sample shows around 580,000 distinct CDR3 sequences, about 14% of them seen only once. The input for sequencing was PBMCs from blood, taken 11 to 12 days after vaccination. These receptors originate from a man aged 50 or older who received an inactivated influenza vaccine.

This clonotype was recorded a few times. This chain uses TRBV15 with TRBJ2-3; D possibly corresponds to TRBD1 (5 bases). The ends were cut back, 4 bases at V and 1 base at J, with 9 bases in the middle. This CDR3 has 14 residues. Looked up from germline, CDR1 is LNHNV and CDR2 is YYDKDF (reference sequence). DNA of the CDR3: TGTGCCACCAGCATGGACACCCGCACAGATACGCAGTATTTT. It encodes CATSMDTRTDTQYF. The entire variable domain, with the rest obtained from reference TRBV15 and TRBJ2-3, is as follows: DAMVIQNPRYQVTQFGKPVTLSCSQTLNHNVMYWYQQKSSQAPKLLFHYYDKDFNNEADTPDNFQSRRPNTSFCFLDIRSPGLGDTAMYLCATSMDTRTDTQYFGPGTRLTVL.

This clonotype appeared many times. This chain uses TRBV7-2 with TRBJ2-2, with a tentative D call TRBD2 (6 bases). Looked up from germline, CDR1 is SGHTA and CDR2 is FQGNSA. CDR3 length: 15 residues. The V and J ends lost 0 bases and 2 bases respectively, with 7 bases between them. The CDR3 sequence is CASSLAEGNTGELFF. The DNA of the CDR3 is TGTGCCAGCAGCTTAGCGGAGGGAAACACCGGGGAGCTGTTTTTT.

The rearrangement uses TRBV4-3 and TRBJ2-7, with a possible D match to TRBD1 (7 bases). Per the germline V gene, CDR1 is LGHNA and CDR2 is YSLEER. V was trimmed by 4 bases and J by 3 bases, leaving 16 bases between them. This CDR3 comprises 15 residues. The CDR3 sequence: CASSRLRGTVYEQYF. For the CDR3, the DNA is TGCGCCAGCAGCCGCCTACGGGGGACAGTCTACGAGCAGTACTTC.

This clonotype turned up a few times. The chain is built from TRBV6-2 or TRBV6-3 and TRBJ2-3; 9 bases map to TRBD2. V trimming: 0 bases; J trimming: 1 base; junction bases outside the gene matches: 8. The germline V gene has CDR1 MNHEY and CDR2 SVGEGT. The CDR3 runs 18 residues. This CDR3 is CASSYSRPAGGCTDTQYF. The CDR3 DNA sequence: TGTGCCAGCAGTTACTCGAGGCCAGCGGGAGGCTGCACAGATACGCAGTATTTT.

This chain joins TRBV18 and TRBJ2-3; D is unresolved. V lost 6 bases and J 0 bases, leaving 16 bases between the germline ends. The CDR3 length is 16 residues. Germline lookup yields CDR1 KGHSH and CDR2 LQKENI. The CDR3 reads CASSLLMNSSTDTQYF. The CDR3, as DNA: TGTGCCAGCTCCCTCCTAATGAACAGCAGCACAGATACGCAGTATTTT.

This clonotype showed up many times. The chain couples TRBV4-3 to TRBJ1-3; D might be TRBD1 (6 bases). V gave up 0 bases and J gave up 2 bases, with 11 bases separating them. CDR1 LGHNA and CDR2 YSLEER come from the germline V gene. The CDR3 extends over 16 amino acids. CDR3 residues: CASSQDGGLAGNTIYF. CDR3 nucleotide sequence: TGCGCCAGCAGCCAAGATGGGGGGCTTGCTGGAAACACCATATATTTT.

This clonotype was recorded a few times. This rearrangement joins TRBV3-1 to TRBJ2-2, with a possible D match to TRBD2 (5 bases). This CDR3 has 15 amino acids. The germline V gene encodes CDR1 LGHDT and CDR2 YNNKEL (reference sequence). Trimming pared 1 base from V and 6 bases from J, leaving 12 bases between. The CDR3 region is CASSQGPPGSGELFF. The CDR3 DNA reads as TGTGCCAGCAGCCAAGGGCCCCCGGGGTCCGGGGAGCTGTTTTTT.

This clonotype was detected only a few times. The rearrangement uses TRBV20-1 and TRBJ2-5; D is possibly TRBD1 (6 bases). The germline V gene has CDR1 DFQATT and CDR2 SNEGSKA (reference sequence). The CDR3 is made up of 13 amino acids. The V end was cut by 6 bases, the J end by 2 bases, with 13 bases between. CDR3 protein: CSATQGLQETQYF. CDR3 in DNA: TGCAGTGCAACCCAGGGGCTACAAGAGACCCAGTACTTC.

The genes are TRBV6-2 or TRBV6-3 and TRBJ2-5; possible D gene TRBD2, 6 bases. The germline V gene has CDR1 MNHEY and CDR2 SVGEGT. The CDR3 runs to 15 residues. The V end was cut by 2 bases, the J end by 0 bases, with 10 bases between. The CDR3 sequence is CASSYPRDYQETQYF. The CDR3 DNA reads TGTGCCAGCAGTTACCCCCGGGACTACCAAGAGACCCAGTACTTC.

The chain joins TRBV27 to TRBJ1-1; D is unclear. With 6 bases removed from V and 7 bases from J, the gap between germline ends came to 9 bases. The CDR3 sequence is 11 residues long. Germline V CDR1 and CDR2: MNHEY, SMNVEV (reference sequence). The CDR3 protein is CASRGWNEAFF. DNA for the CDR3: TGTGCCAGCAGGGGGTGGAATGAAGCTTTCTTT.

This clonotype was observed many times. The chain employs TRBV11-2 and TRBJ1-1; D gene unclear. The CDR3 is 13 residues long. Germline V gene lookup returns CDR1 SGHAT and CDR2 FQNNGV. The V end was cut by 3 bases, the J end by 2 bases, with 7 bases between. CDR3 residues: CASSFGENTEAFF. The CDR3 DNA reads as TGTGCCAGCAGCTTTGGCGAAAACACTGAAGCTTTCTTT.

The V gene is TRBV7-2, the J gene TRBJ2-7; 11 bases map to TRBD1. Germline lookup yields CDR1 SGHTA and CDR2 FQGNSA. Unmatched junction bases numbered 10, after V lost 5 bases and J lost 1 base. The length of the CDR3 is 17 residues. The CDR3 bases are TGTGCCAGCAGCCGGGACAGGGGGTCCTCCTCATCCTACGAGCAGTACTTC. This sequence encodes CASSRDRGSSSSYEQYF. Combining the CDR3 with reference TRBV7-2 and TRBJ2-7 gives the whole variable domain GAGVSQSPSNKVTEKGKDVELRCDPISGHTALYWYRQSLGQGLEFLIYFQGNSAPDKSGLPSDRFSAERTGGSVSTLTIQRTQQEDSAVYLCASSRDRGSSSSYEQYFGPGTRLTVT.